A single sample is the source of the 10 T cell receptor beta chains below, sequenced in a study of neoadjuvant anti-PD-1 for oral cavity cancer. Sequencing used immunoSEQ multiplex PCR; TCRdb keeps in-frame clones, though not all of them. Seen here are about 8,700 clones, 65% to 80% observed once, and the top ten hold 7.5% to 9%. Sequenced here: tumor tissue, sampled before nivolumab (anti-PD-1) treatment. The receptor source for this set is a person aged 35-79 years with oral cavity squamous cell carcinoma.

CDR3 region: CASSLDRANQPQHF. The CDR3 DNA reads as TGTGCCAGCAGCTTAGACAGGGCAAATCAGCCCCAGCATTTT. The chain has TRBV7-8 and TRBJ1-5; the D gene is possibly TRBD1 (6 bases). The CDR3 has 14 amino acids. Germline CDR1 and CDR2: SGHVS and FQNEAQ. Trimming removed 1 base from V and 4 bases from J, with 8 bases in between.

This chain joins TRBV10-2 and TRBJ1-1; D remains ambiguous. V lost 3 bases and J lost 1, with 3 bases in between. In germline, CDR1 is WSHSY, CDR2 SAAADI. The CDR3 has 12 residues. This CDR3 is CASSDRNTEAFF. Written as DNA, the CDR3 is TGCGCCAGCAGTGACAGGAACACTGAAGCTTTCTTT.

This clone turned up a few times. The gene calls are TRBV5-1 and TRBJ2-5; no clear D. V shed 0 bases and J shed 1 base, with 7 bases lying between them. CDR3 size: 14 residues. Germline V gene lookup returns CDR1 SGHRS and CDR2 YFSETQ. The CDR3 reads CASSLGPSQETQYF. The DNA of the CDR3 is TGCGCCAGCAGCTTGGGGCCATCCCAAGAGACCCAGTACTTC.

The chain uses TRBV13 and TRBJ1-1; weak D call: TRBD1 (6 bases). The CDR3 contains 15 residues. V was cut by 1 base and J by 0 bases, with 9 bases left in between. Looked up from germline, CDR1 is PRHDT and CDR2 is FYEKMQ (reference sequence). The CDR3 spells CASSLAGAMNTEAFF. CDR3 nucleotides: TGTGCCAGCAGCTTAGCAGGGGCTATGAACACTGAAGCTTTCTTT.

V is TRBV4-1 and J is TRBJ1-2; 11 positions agree with TRBD1. Germline V gene lookup returns CDR1 MGHRA and CDR2 YSYEKL. The junction had 4 bases not matched to a gene; V was cut back by 3 bases and J by 4 bases. CDR3 length equals 15 residues. Here the CDR3 DNA reads TGCGCCAGCAGCCACCCGGGACAGGGGGTCTATGGCTACACCTTC. This sequence encodes CASSHPGQGVYGYTF.

This chain connects TRBV11-2 to TRBJ1-3; no clear D. V lost 7 bases and J 4 bases, leaving 11 bases between the germline ends. CDR3 size: 13 residues. Germline-derived CDR1 and CDR2 are SGHAT and FQNNGV. Here the CDR3 reads CASTSEVGNTIYF. The CDR3 DNA follows: TGTGCCAGCACCTCGGAAGTCGGAAACACCATATATTTT.

The rearrangement uses TRBV11-2 and TRBJ1-2; D call uncertain. The germline V gene has CDR1 SGHAT and CDR2 FQNNGV. The V and J ends lost 0 bases and 4 bases respectively, with 9 bases between them. This CDR3 has 14 residues. The CDR3 is CASSLELQGYGYTF. CDR3 nucleotides: TGTGCCAGCAGCTTAGAGTTGCAAGGCTATGGCTACACCTTC.

By its share, this clone is medium-sized. The rearrangement links TRBV6-1 to TRBJ1-2, with D possibly TRBD1 on 5 matching bases. The germline V and J ends were trimmed by 1 base and 7 bases, with 16 bases remaining between them. CDR1 and CDR2 from the germline V gene are MNHNS and SASEGT. This CDR3 has 15 amino acids. CDR3 nucleotide sequence: TGTGCCAGCAGTGAAGGGGGGGACGTCTCCTCTGGCTACACCTTC. Translating gives CASSEGGDVSSGYTF.

V gene TRBV28 combines with J gene TRBJ1-3, with D unclear. The CDR3 is 16 amino acids. Trimming cost V 5 bases and J 0 bases, with 14 bases left between them. Germline-derived CDR1 and CDR2 are MDHEN and SYDVKM. The CDR3 protein is CASSPYSGDSGNTIYF. The DNA for the CDR3 is TGTGCCAGCAGTCCATACAGTGGCGACTCTGGAAACACCATATATTTT.

This clone was seen a handful of times. The rearrangement uses TRBV9 and TRBJ1-4; tentatively, D is TRBD1 (5 bases). The CDR3 spans 15 residues. Trimming shortened V by 4 bases and J by 4 bases, and 14 bases separated the two germline ends. CDR1 SGDLS and CDR2 YYNGEE come from the germline V gene. The CDR3 region is CASSTSGRHNEKLFF. For the CDR3, the DNA is TGTGCCAGCAGCACGTCGGGACGCCATAATGAAAAACTGTTTTTT.